This TCR beta chain derives from a study of T cell changes during pregnancy in multiple sclerosis. This clone was counted a single time. Repertoires were generated with immunoSEQ multiplex PCR, while TCRdb's copy carries only in-frame clones and drops some. The sample holds 40,000 to 60,000 clones, approximately 94% seen once. This sample comprised CD4+ T cells from peripheral blood mononuclear cells, obtained before pregnancy. The sequence was collected from a female donor with multiple sclerosis, enrolled in a pregnancy study.

CDR3 DNA sequence: TGCGCCAGCAGTCAACAAAATGGACAGGGGAATGAGCAGTTCTTC. Protein: CASSQQNGQGNEQFF. This chain connects TRBV23-1 to TRBJ2-1; 9 positions agree with TRBD1. TRBV23-1 is assigned to the ORF class and has an uncertain function. Unmatched junction bases numbered 6, after V lost 2 bases and J lost 7 bases. The length of the CDR3 is 15 residues.